This T cell receptor (beta chain) was recovered during a study of shared clonotypes between healthy human individuals. Study-wide results and limits: Clonotypes shared by all four donors outscored non-shared clonotypes in generation probability. Memory subsets generally showed lower estimated richness than naive subsets.

V dropped 1 base and J dropped 0 bases, with 9 bases sitting between them. The length of the CDR3 is 15 residues. Germline CDR1 and CDR2: MGHDK and SYGVNS. Per sorted-subset replicate PCR, input was approximately 180 ng DNA, representing about 30,000 T cell genomes. Clones were read by immunoSEQ multiplex PCR, and TCRdb kept only the in-frame ones, dropping some. The sample has 2 million to 2.5 million clones, 85% to 95% seen once. This clone was recorded only once. Its antigen is unknown. CD4+ cell separation produced CD45RA+ naive and CD45RA-negative memory subsets. The clonotype comes from a man younger than 35 in good health. The chain uses TRBV25-1 and TRBJ1-1; possibly TRBD1 for D (5 bases). Sequenced: naive CD4+ T cells sorted from blood. Subset reported: CD45RA+ positively selected. The CDR3 DNA reads as TGTGCCAGCAGTGAATTACAAGGGGTGAACACTGAAGCTTTCTTT. This gives the protein CASSELQGVNTEAFF.